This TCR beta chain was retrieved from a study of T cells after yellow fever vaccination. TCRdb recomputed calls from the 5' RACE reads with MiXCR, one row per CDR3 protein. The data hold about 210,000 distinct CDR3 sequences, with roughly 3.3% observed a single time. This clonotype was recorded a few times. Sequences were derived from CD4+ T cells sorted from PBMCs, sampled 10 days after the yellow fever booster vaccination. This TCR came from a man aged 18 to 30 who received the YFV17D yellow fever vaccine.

Here the CDR3 reads CATSRDPRTNSPLHF. In DNA, the CDR3 is TGTGCCACCAGCAGAGATCCGCGGACTAATTCACCCCTCCACTTT. The chain combines TRBV15 with TRBJ1-6; D unclear. This CDR3 region has 15 residues. Between the trimmed V and J ends, which lost 0 bases and 6 bases, there was a span of 9 bases. Germline lookup yields CDR1 LNHNV and CDR2 YYDKDF (reference sequence).